This T cell receptor beta chain was documented in a study of tumor-infiltrating lymphocytes in primary liver carcinoma. This CDR3 spans 12 amino acids. Germline values: CDR1 MDHEN, CDR2 SYDVKM. Regarding this clonotype: Its specificity is unknown. This sequence may be a read error, since a much larger clone differs from it by one base.

Priming with a constant-region primer yielded TCR beta cDNA from about 450 ng total RNA. Sequencing libraries for TCR beta derived from three nested multiplex PCR rounds that used slightly modified ARM-PCR. Running 9 to 11 cycles apiece, the first two PCR rounds relied on TRBV1-TRBV30 forward primers together with a C-beta reverse primer. From the multiplex PCR reads, TCRdb called clonotypes with MiXCR, one entry per CDR3 protein. The table lists about 64,000 distinct CDR3 sequences, over 60% of them singletons. Both RNA and DNA were isolated together from about 21-30 mg of bulk tissue that had not been sorted. Study observations and caveats: A significantly higher top-250-clone fraction was found in tumors than in blood (p = 0.039).

Sequencing was carried out using liver tumor tissue from sampling region 4. Subset noted: tumor region T4, right-lateral pole. This clonotype was obtained from a man aged 35 to 55 with primary liver carcinoma and hepatitis B virus infection. The V gene is TRBV28, the J gene TRBJ1-1; 7 positions match TRBD1. CDR3 in DNA: TGTGCCAACAGTTTAGGGGGCGCTGAAGCTTTCTTT. Its protein product is CANSLGGAEAFF.